The clone carrying this T cell receptor (beta chain) was recorded a few times. Its cognate antigen is unknown. This sample stems from a study of cytomegalovirus exposure and HLA in healthy donors. Study findings and constraints: Productive status was seen about 90% or about 30% of the time for most TCR beta V segments in an earlier analysis. A missense variant in DCLRE1C was later tied to TCR beta V- and J-gene trimming. After further analysis at a later stage, 17,000 or so TCR beta sequences were associated with HLA alleles at 0.05 false discovery rate.

Between the trimmed V and J ends, which lost 8 bases and 6 bases, there was a span of 21 bases. CDR3 size: 15 residues. From germline, CDR1 is SGHTA and CDR2 FQGTGA. PCR was performed using 60 Vbeta and 13 Jbeta primers. Sequenced by immunoSEQ multiplex PCR; TCRdb stores in-frame clones only, minus some. The table lists about 140,000 clones, around two thirds of them singletons. This TCR was recovered from a male donor in good health and CMV-seronegative. The sample was PBMCs. The rearrangement links TRBV7-3 to TRBJ2-3, with D unclear. CDR3 nucleotide sequence: TGTGCCAGCGCTCTGGAGCCGACTCCAACTGATACGCAGTATTTT. It yields the protein CASALEPTPTDTQYF.